This TCR beta chain was recovered during a study of graft-versus-host responses after intestinal transplantation. Some clones are missing from TCRdb's copy, which holds only in-frame ones; the method was immunoSEQ multiplex PCR. The repertoire has 100,000 to 110,000 clones, roughly 87% of them found once; the top ten carry about 0.93%. This clone was seen once. Its antigen is unidentified. The V gene end was trimmed by 5 bases and the J gene end by 4 bases; junction bases not matched to a gene: 5. Looked up from germline, CDR1 is LNHDA and CDR2 is SQIVND (reference sequence). The CDR3 is made up of 14 amino acids.

The sequence was collected from a human donor who was the organ donor for an intestinal transplant. The chain combines TRBV19 with TRBJ2-5; TRBD1 agrees at 9 bases. The source was unstimulated CD4+ T cells sorted from spleen or lymph node cells, collected before transplant. This chain's CDR3 is CASSAGTGTETQYF. The CDR3 region has the DNA TGTGCCAGTAGTGCCGGGACAGGGACAGAGACCCAGTACTTC.